Here is one TCR beta chain with its context. The entry originates in a study of response to subunit inactivated influenza vaccine. The CDR3 consists of 15 residues. V dropped 5 bases and J dropped 2 bases, with 12 bases sitting between them. From the RT-PCR reads, TCRdb called clonotypes with MiXCR, one entry per CDR3 protein. The sample gives more than 450,000 distinct CDR3 sequences, around 11% of which show up once; roughly a tenth is in the top ten. This clonotype was sampled from a man aged 45-60 years who received an inactivated influenza vaccine. The chain is built from TRBV12-3 or TRBV12-4 and TRBJ2-2, with D perhaps given as TRBD1 or TRBD2 (5 bases each). Here the sequenced sample was PBMCs from blood, taken on the day of vaccination. Here the CDR3 reads CASSPGTPNTGELFF. The CDR3 bases are TGTGCCAGCAGTCCTGGGACGCCCAACACCGGGGAGCTGTTTTTT.